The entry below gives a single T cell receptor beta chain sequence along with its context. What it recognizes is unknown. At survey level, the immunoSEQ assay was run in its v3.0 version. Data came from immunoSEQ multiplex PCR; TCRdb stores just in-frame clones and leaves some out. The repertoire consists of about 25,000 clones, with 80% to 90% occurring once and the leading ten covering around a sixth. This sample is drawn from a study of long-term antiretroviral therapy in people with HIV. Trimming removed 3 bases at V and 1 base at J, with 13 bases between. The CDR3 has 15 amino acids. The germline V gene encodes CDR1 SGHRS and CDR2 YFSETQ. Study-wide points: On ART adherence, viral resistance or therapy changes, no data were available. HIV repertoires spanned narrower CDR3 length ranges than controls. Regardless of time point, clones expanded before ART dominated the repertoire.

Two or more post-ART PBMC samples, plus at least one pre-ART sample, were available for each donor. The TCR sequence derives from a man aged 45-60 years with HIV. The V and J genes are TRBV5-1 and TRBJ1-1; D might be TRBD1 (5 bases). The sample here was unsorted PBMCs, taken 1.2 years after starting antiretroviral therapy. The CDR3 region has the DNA TGCGCCAGCAGCTCGGGACTTTTGTCGAACACTGAAGCTTTCTTT. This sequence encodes CASSSGLLSNTEAFF.